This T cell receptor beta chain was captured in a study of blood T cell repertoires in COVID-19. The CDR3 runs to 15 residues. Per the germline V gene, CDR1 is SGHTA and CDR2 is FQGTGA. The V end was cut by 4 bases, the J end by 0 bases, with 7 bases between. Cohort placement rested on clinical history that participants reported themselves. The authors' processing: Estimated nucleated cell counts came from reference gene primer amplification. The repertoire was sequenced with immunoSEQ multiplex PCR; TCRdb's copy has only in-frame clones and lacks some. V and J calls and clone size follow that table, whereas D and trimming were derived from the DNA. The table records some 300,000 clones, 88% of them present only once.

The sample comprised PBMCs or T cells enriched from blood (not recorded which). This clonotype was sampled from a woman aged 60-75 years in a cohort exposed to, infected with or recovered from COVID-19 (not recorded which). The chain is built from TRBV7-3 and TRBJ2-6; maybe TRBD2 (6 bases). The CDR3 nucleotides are TGTGCCAGCAGCTCCGGGGGCTCTGGGGCCAACGTCCTGACTTTC. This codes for CASSSGGSGANVLTF.